The 25 T cell receptor beta chains listed next were all sequenced from one sample in a study of human thymus T cells. The protocol was immunoSEQ multiplex PCR, while the TCRdb copy is restricted to in-frame clones and leaves out a portion. The profile shows approximately 46,000 clones, 95% of them singletons. Sequenced input: blood. The receptors here all came from a girl under three years old with a congenital heart defect but otherwise immunologically healthy.

The chain links TRBV7-2 to TRBJ1-1; D call uncertain. The germline V gene encodes CDR1 SGHTA and CDR2 FQGNSA. CDR3 length: 16 amino acids. With 1 base removed from V and 8 bases from J, the gap between germline ends came to 20 bases. The CDR3 DNA is TGTGCCAGCAGCTTAGTAATGGGGTACGGGTTTTTGGAAGCTTTCTTT. It codes for CASSLVMGYGFLEAFF.

V usage is TRBV18 and J usage is TRBJ1-4; 9 bases align to TRBD1. In germline, CDR1 is KGHSH, CDR2 LQKENI. The V gene end was trimmed by 5 bases and the J gene end by 5 bases; junction bases not matched to a gene: 0. This CDR3 has 13 residues. This CDR3 is CASSTGGNEKLFF. The CDR3 DNA sequence: TGTGCCAGCTCAACAGGGGGCAATGAAAAACTGTTTTTT.

The chain employs TRBV9 and TRBJ1-2; 9 bases match TRBD1. This CDR3 is built from 14 residues. CDR1 SGDLS and CDR2 YYNGEE come from the germline V gene. J lost 4 bases, V lost 4 bases, and 5 bases had no gene match. CDR3 residues: CASSKGQGLYGYTF. In DNA form, the CDR3 reads TGTGCCAGCAGCAAGGGACAGGGCCTCTATGGCTACACCTTC.

This chain uses TRBV28 with TRBJ1-3; weak D call: TRBD1 (5 bases). The CDR3 length is 13 residues. Germline V gives CDR1 MDHEN, CDR2 SYDVKM. The V end lost 6 bases, the J end lost 1 base, and 7 bases lay between the germline ends. For the CDR3, the DNA is TGTGCCAGCAGAAGGGGTTCTGGAAACACCATATATTTT. It encodes CASRRGSGNTIYF.

This clone was observed once. The genes are TRBV21-1 and TRBJ2-3; TRBD2, the table's D call, was not compared with the DNA. TRBV21-1 is an annotated pseudogene. This CDR3 is built from 21 residues. The CDR3 sequence is CASSRRGFGRTSGKGRDAQYF. The DNA of the CDR3 is TGTGCCAGCAGCCGAAGAGGGTTCGGGCGGACTAGCGGGAAAGGCCGAGATGCGCAGTATTTT.

V gene TRBV28 combines with J gene TRBJ2-6; no clear D gene. Looked up from germline, CDR1 is MDHEN and CDR2 is SYDVKM. The CDR3 is made up of 16 amino acids. V lost 1 base to trimming and J lost 0 bases, with 7 bases between them. This CDR3 is CASSLLQASGANVLTF. The CDR3 nucleotides are TGTGCCAGCAGTTTATTGCAGGCCTCTGGGGCCAACGTCCTGACTTTC. Looking up the rest from reference TRBV28 and TRBJ2-6 gives the full variable domain: DVKVTQSSRYLVKRTGEKVFLECVQDMDHENMFWYRQDPGLGLRLIYFSYDVKMKEKGDIPEGYSVSREKKERFSLILESASTNQTSMYLCASSLLQASGANVLTFGAGSRLTVL.

The chain links TRBV18 to TRBJ2-5, with unresolved D. Deletions cut 1 base from V and 0 bases from J, with 6 bases between. Germline loops: CDR1 KGHSH, CDR2 LQKENI. The CDR3 extends over 14 amino acids. CDR3 nucleotides: TGTGCCAGCTCACCACTTCGGAACCAAGAGACCCAGTACTTC. Protein: CASSPLRNQETQYF. Using reference TRBV18 and TRBJ2-5 for the parts outside the CDR3, the full variable domain is NAGVMQNPRHLVRRRGQEARLRCSPMKGHSHVYWYRQLPEEGLKFMVYLQKENIIDESGMPKERFSAEFPKEGPSILRIQQVVRGDSAAYFCASSPLRNQETQYFGPGTRLLVL.

This chain joins TRBV6-5 and TRBJ2-1; 9 nucleotides match TRBD2. The ends lost 4 bases at V and 9 bases at J; junction bases unmatched: 7. This CDR3 is 14 amino acids long. Looked up from germline, CDR1 is MNHEY and CDR2 is SVGAGI. CDR3 nucleotide sequence: TGTGCCAGCAGTTCTAGCGGGATATTAGGTGAGCAGTTCTTC. Its translation: CASSSSGILGEQFF.

This clone was observed once. This chain links TRBV7-2 with TRBJ2-7, with TRBD2 matching over 12 bases. The CDR3 loop spans 15 amino acids. From germline, CDR1 is SGHTA and CDR2 FQGNSA. With V trimmed by 3 bases and J by 4 bases, 4 bases remained unmatched. The CDR3: CASSFGLAGRYEQYF. In DNA form, the CDR3 reads TGTGCCAGCAGCTTCGGACTAGCGGGAAGGTACGAGCAGTACTTC.

This clone was seen a single time. The chain combines TRBV7-9 with TRBJ2-3; D is undetermined. Germline V gene data show CDR1 as SEHNR and CDR2 as FQNEAQ (reference sequence). The CDR3 runs to 16 residues. The V gene lost 5 bases and the J gene lost 2 bases, with 17 bases spanning the gap. CDR3 residues: CASSDRPLAPTDTQYF. The CDR3 bases are TGTGCCAGCAGCGACCGACCCTTGGCCCCCACAGATACGCAGTATTTT.

The chain links TRBV27 to TRBJ2-4; TRBD1 is a possible D gene (6 bases). The CDR3 is 17 amino acids. Germline CDR1 and CDR2: MNHEY and SMNVEV (reference sequence). Trimming removed 2 bases at V and 0 bases at J, with 14 bases between. CDR3 nucleotide sequence: TGTGCCAGCAGTTTAAGGGGGAGCGGAGTAGCCAAAAACATTCAGTACTTC. Translation: CASSLRGSGVAKNIQYF.

The chain couples TRBV18 to TRBJ2-1; 7 positions agree with TRBD2. This CDR3 region has 17 residues. Germline V lookup: CDR1 KGHSH, CDR2 LQKENI. V shed 3 bases and J 0 bases; nucleotides not matched to a gene: 8. This CDR3 is CASSPGAGSPSYNEQFF. CDR3 coding DNA: TGTGCCAGCTCACCCGGAGCGGGGTCCCCCTCCTACAATGAGCAGTTCTTC.

The chain links TRBV6-4 to TRBJ2-1; 8 nucleotides align to TRBD2. Germline V CDR1 and CDR2: MRHNA, SNTAGT. Trimming at V came to 7 bases and at J to 0 bases, leaving 2 bases not matched to a gene. CDR3 size: 14 residues. CDR3 coding DNA: TGTGCCAGCATAGCGGGAAGCTCCTACAATGAGCAGTTCTTC. Translating gives CASIAGSSYNEQFF.

CDR3 in amino acids: CASSVGGRVTNEKLFF. CDR3 bases: TGTGCCAGCAGCGTAGGAGGCAGGGTGACTAATGAAAAACTGTTTTTT. J is TRBJ1-4 and V is TRBV9; TRBD1 is a possible D gene (5 bases). The V gene's germline CDR1 is SGDLS and CDR2 YYNGEE. The CDR3 spans 16 residues. V lost 0 bases and J 2 bases, leaving 11 bases between the germline ends.

The rearrangement links TRBV9 to TRBJ1-4; unclear D gene. The V end was cut by 0 bases, the J end by 0 bases, with 6 bases between. The CDR3 contains 15 residues. Germline V gene data show CDR1 as SGDLS and CDR2 as YYNGEE. CDR3 sequence reads: CASSVVGATNEKLFF. The CDR3 bases are TGTGCCAGCAGCGTAGTAGGAGCAACTAATGAAAAACTGTTTTTT.

The gene calls are TRBV28 and TRBJ2-2; D is uncertain. In germline, CDR1 is MDHEN, CDR2 SYDVKM. This CDR3 is 12 amino acids long. V lost 6 bases and J lost 7, with 9 bases in between. The CDR3 DNA is TGTGCCAGCAGCCCTCTTGGCGGGGAGCTGTTTTTT. It yields the protein CASSPLGGELFF.

The rearrangement links TRBV9 to TRBJ2-3; D not certain. The CDR3 covers 15 residues. Germline CDR1 SGDLS, CDR2 YYNGEE. Deletions cut 0 bases from V and 2 bases from J, with 10 bases between. CDR3 amino acids: CASSVEGYHTDTQYF. CDR3 nucleotides: TGTGCCAGCAGCGTAGAGGGCTACCACACAGATACGCAGTATTTT.

The J gene is TRBJ2-7, the V gene TRBV10-2; 12 nucleotides line up with TRBD2. V trimming: 3 bases; J trimming: 2 bases; junction bases outside the gene matches: 11. The germline V gene has CDR1 WSHSY and CDR2 SAAADI. CDR3 length equals 18 residues. The CDR3 sequence: CASSDAIRLAGVTYEQYF. The DNA for the CDR3 is TGCGCCAGCAGTGACGCGATAAGACTAGCGGGAGTCACCTACGAGCAGTACTTC.

V gene TRBV28 combines with J gene TRBJ2-3; 10 bases align to TRBD2. This CDR3 contains 15 residues. V dropped 8 bases and J dropped 5; count of bases not matched to a gene: 10. Germline V lookup: CDR1 MDHEN, CDR2 SYDVKM. CDR3 in amino acids: CASPPSGSREDTQYF. The CDR3 DNA sequence: TGTGCCAGCCCCCCTAGCGGGAGCCGGGAAGATACGCAGTATTTT. The complete variable domain, with remaining parts taken from reference TRBV28 and TRBJ2-3, reads DVKVTQSSRYLVKRTGEKVFLECVQDMDHENMFWYRQDPGLGLRLIYFSYDVKMKEKGDIPEGYSVSREKKERFSLILESASTNQTSMYLCASPPSGSREDTQYFGPGTRLTVL.

The rearrangement links TRBV6-5 to TRBJ1-1; tentatively, D is TRBD1 (5 bases). Trimming pared 2 bases from V and 4 bases from J, leaving 11 bases between. The CDR3 loop spans 14 amino acids. CDR1 is MNHEY and CDR2 is SVGAGI in the germline V gene. The CDR3 loop is CASSYLDRATEAFF. CDR3 nucleotides: TGTGCCAGCAGTTACCTTGACAGAGCCACTGAAGCTTTCTTT.

The rearrangement uses TRBV19 and TRBJ1-3, with a weak D call TRBD1 (5 bases). The CDR3 is made up of 14 amino acids. From germline, CDR1 is LNHDA and CDR2 SQIVND (reference sequence). V was trimmed by 7 bases and J by 5 bases, leaving 15 bases between them. CDR3 sequence: CASMDPGERNTIYF. The CDR3 DNA sequence: TGTGCCAGTATGGATCCGGGGGAGAGAAACACCATATATTTT. The complete variable domain, with remaining parts taken from reference TRBV19 and TRBJ1-3, reads DGGITQSPKYLFRKEGQNVTLSCEQNLNHDAMYWYRQDPGQGLRLIYYSQIVNDFQKGDIAEGYSVSREKKESFPLTVTSAQKNPTAFYLCASMDPGERNTIYFGEGSWLTVV.

This rearrangement joins TRBV6-1 to TRBJ2-7; 11 nucleotides agree with TRBD2. This CDR3 is 15 amino acids long. The germline gives CDR1 MNHNS, CDR2 SASEGT. The J segment lost 3 bases and the V segment lost 7 bases, leaving 8 bases of the junction unmatched. Here the CDR3 reads CASNHLAGGLYEQYF. The CDR3 DNA reads TGTGCCAGCAACCACCTAGCGGGAGGTCTCTACGAGCAGTACTTC.

The chain employs TRBV4-1 and TRBJ2-7, with D perhaps assigned TRBD1 or TRBD2 (6 bases each). CDR1 is MGHRA and CDR2 is YSYEKL in the germline V gene. The germline V and J ends were trimmed by 3 bases and 2 bases, with 14 bases remaining between them. The length of the CDR3 is 15 residues. CDR3 bases: TGCGCCAGCAGCCAGGTGGGCGGGGACACCTACGAGCAGTACTTC. This gives the protein CASSQVGGDTYEQYF.

The gene calls are TRBV4-1 and TRBJ2-5; 9 bases fit TRBD2. The ends lost 0 bases at V and 4 bases at J; junction bases unmatched: 9. CDR3 length: 17 residues. CDR1 and CDR2 from the germline V gene are MGHRA and YSYEKL. The CDR3 protein is CASSQDVSGSVRETQYF. CDR3 DNA: TGCGCCAGCAGCCAAGACGTTAGCGGGAGCGTACGAGAGACCCAGTACTTC.

The chain recombines TRBV12-5 with TRBJ1-1; D not resolved. The CDR3 covers 13 residues. V lost 6 bases to trimming and J lost 10 bases, with 18 bases between them. Per germline, CDR1 LGHNT and CDR2 FRNRAP. CDR3 sequence reads: CASGSNRPRRAFF. The CDR3 nucleotides read TGTGCTAGTGGATCGAACCGGCCCCGAAGAGCTTTCTTT.